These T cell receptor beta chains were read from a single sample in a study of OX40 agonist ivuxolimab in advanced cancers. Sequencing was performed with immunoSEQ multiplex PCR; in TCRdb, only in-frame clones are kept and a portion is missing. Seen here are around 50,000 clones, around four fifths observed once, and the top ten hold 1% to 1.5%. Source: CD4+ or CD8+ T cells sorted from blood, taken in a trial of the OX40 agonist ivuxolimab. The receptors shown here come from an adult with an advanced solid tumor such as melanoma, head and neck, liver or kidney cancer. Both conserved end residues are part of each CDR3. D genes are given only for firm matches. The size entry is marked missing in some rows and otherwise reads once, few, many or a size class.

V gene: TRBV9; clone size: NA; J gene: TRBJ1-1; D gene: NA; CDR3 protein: CASSVDMEVNTEAFF; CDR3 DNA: TGTGCCAGCAGCGTAGATATGGAAGTCAACACTGAAGCTTTCTTT
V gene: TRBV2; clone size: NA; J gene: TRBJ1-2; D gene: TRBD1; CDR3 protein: CASSEWQGEGYTF; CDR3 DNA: TGTGCCAGCAGTGAGTGGCAGGGGGAAGGCTACACCTTC
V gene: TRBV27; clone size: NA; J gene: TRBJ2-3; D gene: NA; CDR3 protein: CASTDRLTDTQYF; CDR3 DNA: TGTGCCAGCACAGACAGGCTCACAGATACGCAGTATTTT
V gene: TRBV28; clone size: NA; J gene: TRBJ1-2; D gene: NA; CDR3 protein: CASSISRANYGYTF; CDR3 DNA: TGTGCCAGCAGTATCTCCAGAGCTAACTATGGCTACACCTTC
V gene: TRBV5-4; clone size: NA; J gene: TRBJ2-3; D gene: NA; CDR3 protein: CASTLEGTDTQYF; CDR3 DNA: TGTGCCAGCACCTTAGAAGGCACAGATACGCAGTATTTT
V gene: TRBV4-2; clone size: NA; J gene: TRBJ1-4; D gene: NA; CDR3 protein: CASSQDGGNEKLFF; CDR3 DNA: TGTGCCAGCAGCCAAGATGGGGGGAATGAAAAACTGTTTTTT
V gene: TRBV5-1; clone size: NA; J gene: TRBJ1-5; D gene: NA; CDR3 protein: CASSLDPGDQPQHF; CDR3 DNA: TGCGCCAGCAGCTTGGACCCCGGGGATCAGCCCCAGCATTTT
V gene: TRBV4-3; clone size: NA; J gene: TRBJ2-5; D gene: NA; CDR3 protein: CASSQDPAGLETQYF; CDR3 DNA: TGCGCCAGCAGCCAAGATCCCGCAGGATTGGAGACCCAGTACTTC
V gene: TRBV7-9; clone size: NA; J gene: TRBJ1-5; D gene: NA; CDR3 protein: CASSREANQPQHF; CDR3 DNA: TGTGCCAGCAGCCGAGAAGCCAATCAGCCCCAGCATTTT
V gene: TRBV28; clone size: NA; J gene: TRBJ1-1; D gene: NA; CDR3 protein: CASSSSNYTEAFF; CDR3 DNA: TGTGCCAGCAGTTCCTCAAACTACACTGAAGCTTTCTTT
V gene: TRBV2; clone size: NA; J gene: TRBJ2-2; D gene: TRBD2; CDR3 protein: CASSGGTSGIWNTGELFF; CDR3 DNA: TGTGCCAGCAGTGGTGGGACTAGCGGGATCTGGAACACCGGGGAGCTGTTTTTT
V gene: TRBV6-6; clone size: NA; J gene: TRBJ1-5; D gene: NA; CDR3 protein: CASSSSQGLQPQHF; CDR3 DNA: TGTGCCAGCAGTTCCTCGCAGGGTCTCCAGCCCCAGCATTTT
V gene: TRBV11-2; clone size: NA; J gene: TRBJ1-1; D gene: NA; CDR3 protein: CASSPGGGSRTEAFF; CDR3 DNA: TGTGCCAGCAGCCCCGGGGGTGGGTCGCGCACTGAAGCTTTCTTT
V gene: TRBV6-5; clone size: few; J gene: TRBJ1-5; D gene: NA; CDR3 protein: CASRRTEDGNQPQHF; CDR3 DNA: TGTGCCAGCCGGAGGACAGAGGATGGCAATCAGCCCCAGCATTTT
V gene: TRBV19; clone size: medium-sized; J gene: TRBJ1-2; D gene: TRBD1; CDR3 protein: CASSIGGQGARGYTF; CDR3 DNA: TGTGCCAGTAGTATCGGGGGACAGGGGGCCCGTGGCTACACCTTC
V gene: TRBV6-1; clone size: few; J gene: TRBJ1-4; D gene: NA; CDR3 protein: CASSEVQEGGEKLFF; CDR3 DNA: TGTGCCAGCAGTGAAGTCCAGGAGGGAGGTGAAAAACTGTTTTTT
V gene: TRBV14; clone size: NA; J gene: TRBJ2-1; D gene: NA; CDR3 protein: CASSPTPYTEQFF; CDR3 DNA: TGTGCCAGCAGCCCTACGCCTTACACTGAGCAGTTCTTC
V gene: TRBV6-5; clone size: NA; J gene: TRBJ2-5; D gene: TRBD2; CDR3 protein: CASGFQGRGQETQYF; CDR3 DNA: TGTGCCAGCGGGTTCCAAGGGCGGGGGCAAGAGACCCAGTACTTC